The 30 T cell receptor beta chains below come from one sample, sequenced in a study of blood T cell repertoires in COVID-19. Here immunoSEQ multiplex PCR was the method, and the copy in TCRdb shows in-frame clones only, minus some. This sample has approximately 100,000 clones, with more than 80% found just once. Sequencing was carried out using peripheral blood. The receptors stem from a woman of 80 years or more with acute or convalescent COVID-19.

This clone showed up just a few times. The V gene is TRBV19, the J gene TRBJ1-2, with 7 bases lining up with TRBD1. Losses at the gene ends were 2 bases for V and 6 bases for J; bases not matched to a gene: 3. The length of the CDR3 is 13 residues. Germline values: CDR1 LNHDA, CDR2 SQIVND (reference sequence). The CDR3 sequence is CASSIKGAHGYTF. CDR3 nucleotides: TGTGCCAGTAGTATAAAGGGGGCCCATGGCTACACCTTC. The entire variable domain, with the rest obtained from reference TRBV19 and TRBJ1-2, is as follows: DGGITQSPKYLFRKEGQNVTLSCEQNLNHDAMYWYRQDPGQGLRLIYYSQIVNDFQKGDIAEGYSVSREKKESFPLTVTSAQKNPTAFYLCASSIKGAHGYTFGSGTRLTVV.

The genes are TRBV5-3 and TRBJ1-6; D call uncertain. TRBV5-3 is given ORF status, its function remaining uncertain. The germline V and J ends were trimmed by 0 bases and 0 bases, with 19 bases remaining between them. This CDR3 is built from 20 residues. CDR3 sequence: CARSLGAVKISRSYNSPLHF. In DNA, the CDR3 is TGTGCCAGAAGCTTGGGGGCAGTAAAAATATCACGCTCCTATAATTCACCCCTCCACTTT.

V is TRBV6-5 and J is TRBJ2-3; TRBD2 is a possible D gene (5 bases). This CDR3 spans 15 amino acids. Germline CDR1 MNHEY, CDR2 SVGAGI. V lost 10 bases and J lost 4, with 21 bases in between. CDR3: CATQSGETGPDTQYF. As DNA, the CDR3 is TGTGCCACCCAATCCGGGGAAACGGGTCCAGATACGCAGTATTTT.

The rearrangement links TRBV2 to TRBJ2-1; 8 bases line up with TRBD2. Germline V gene data show CDR1 as SNHLY and CDR2 as FYNNEI. V lost 8 bases, J lost 6 bases, and 3 bases stayed unmatched. The CDR3 consists of 12 residues. As DNA, the CDR3 is TGTGCCAGCTTGGGACTAGTCAATGAGCAGTTCTTC. Its protein is CASLGLVNEQFF.

The V and J genes are TRBV21-1 and TRBJ2-3; the table's D call, TRBD2, has no DNA check behind it. TRBV21-1 is a pseudogene segment. CDR3 length: 15 amino acids. DNA for the CDR3: TGTGCCAGCAGGCCCACTAGCGGGCCCGGAGATACGCAGTATTTT. Encoded protein: CASRPTSGPGDTQYF.

This rearrangement joins TRBV5-1 to TRBJ1-3, with 9 bases matching TRBD1. The CDR3 has 16 amino acids. V lost 4 bases and J lost 0; bases outside the gene matches: 5. The germline CDR1 and CDR2 sequences are SGHRS and YFSETQ. In DNA form, the CDR3 reads TGCGCCAGCAGCGAGGGGACAGGGTACTCTGGAAACACCATATATTTT. Protein: CASSEGTGYSGNTIYF.

This chain connects TRBV5-1 to TRBJ2-7; 8 positions agree with TRBD1. The V and J ends lost 2 bases and 2 bases, in that order; junction bases with no gene match: 6. From germline, CDR1 is SGHRS and CDR2 YFSETQ. The CDR3 runs 15 residues. The CDR3 loop is CASSLYGQGTYEQYF. CDR3 in DNA: TGCGCCAGCAGCTTATATGGACAGGGCACCTACGAGCAGTACTTC.

The rearrangement uses TRBV27 and TRBJ2-1; 7 bases align to TRBD1. This CDR3 region has 13 residues. The trim removed 3 bases at V and 9 bases at J, leaving 5 bases unmatched. The germline CDR1 and CDR2 sequences are MNHEY and SMNVEV (reference sequence). The CDR3 here is CASSFQGVGEQFF. As DNA, the CDR3 is TGTGCCAGCAGTTTTCAGGGGGTAGGTGAGCAGTTCTTC.

The V call is TRBV4-2, the J call TRBJ2-3, with D perhaps TRBD2 (5 bases). The germline gives CDR1 LGHNA, CDR2 YNFKEQ. Trimming took 4 bases from V and 2 from J, leaving 16 bases between them. The CDR3 sequence is 16 residues long. The CDR3 loop is CASSRTSGEPTDTQYF. The DNA for the CDR3 is TGTGCCAGCAGCCGCACCTCCGGGGAGCCCACAGATACGCAGTATTTT.

This sequence joins TRBV5-1 and TRBJ1-4, with TRBD1 identical over 8 bases. After removal of 5 bases from V and 7 bases from J, the junction contained 4 bases not matched to a gene. This CDR3 has 13 amino acids. Germline V gene sequence: CDR1 SGHRS, CDR2 YFSETQ. As DNA, the CDR3 is TGCGCCAGCAGACTAGGACAGGGTGAAAAACTGTTTTTT. It translates to CASRLGQGEKLFF.

The chain couples TRBV6-5 to TRBJ2-2; 9 bases agree with TRBD2. V gave up 0 bases and J gave up 7 bases; unmatched junction bases: 3. In germline, CDR1 is MNHEY, CDR2 SVGAGI. This CDR3 has 15 residues. The CDR3 DNA follows: TGTGCCAGCAGTTACTCGGGACTAGCTATCGGGGAGCTGTTTTTT. Its protein product is CASSYSGLAIGELFF.

The V and J genes are TRBV2 and TRBJ2-7, with TRBD2 matching 7 bases. CDR3 length: 13 residues. Germline V gene sequence: CDR1 SNHLY, CDR2 FYNNEI. After removal of 6 bases from V and 2 bases from J, the junction contained 4 bases not matched to a gene. The CDR3 DNA follows: TGTGCCAGCAGCGGCCGGGGGGCCTACGAGCAGTACTTC. It specifies CASSGRGAYEQYF.

The chain recombines TRBV15 with TRBJ1-4, with 7 bases lining up with TRBD1. Germline assignment: CDR1 LNHNV and CDR2 YYDKDF (reference sequence). CDR3 length: 15 residues. V shed 5 bases, J shed 7 bases, and the junction held 10 bases outside the gene matches. In DNA form, the CDR3 reads TGTGCCACCAGCTCCCCGGGGGGGACAGCTGAAAAACTGTTTTTT. As protein: CATSSPGGTAEKLFF.

The V gene is TRBV2, the J gene TRBJ1-5, with 8 bases matching TRBD1. The germline V gene has CDR1 SNHLY and CDR2 FYNNEI. The V gene end was trimmed by 6 bases and the J gene end by 6 bases; junction bases not matched to a gene: 10. The CDR3 contains 15 residues. Written as DNA, the CDR3 is TGTGCCAGCAGCCGCTGGACAGGGACGGGTCAGCCCCAGCATTTT. This codes for CASSRWTGTGQPQHF. Full variable domain (missing parts from reference TRBV2 and TRBJ1-5): EPEVTQTPSHQVTQMGQEVILRCVPISNHLYFYWYRQILGQKVEFLVSFYNNEISEKSEIFDDQFSVERPDGSNFTLKIRSTKLEDSAMYFCASSRWTGTGQPQHFGDGTRLSIL.

V gene TRBV25-1 combines with J gene TRBJ2-1, with D perhaps matching TRBD2 (5 bases). V dropped 6 bases and J dropped 5 bases, with 14 bases sitting between them. Germline V CDR1 and CDR2: MGHDK, SYGVNS. This CDR3 spans 14 amino acids. CDR3 loop: CASSSRVSNNEQFF. CDR3 sequence (DNA): TGTGCCAGCAGCTCGCGGGTCTCGAACAATGAGCAGTTCTTC.

The chain joins TRBV6-1 to TRBJ1-2; TRBD1 agrees at 8 bases. The CDR3 covers 17 residues. The germline gives CDR1 MNHNS, CDR2 SASEGT. V lost 4 bases and J lost 2; bases outside the gene matches: 12. The CDR3 region has the DNA TGTGCCAGCAGTGCTCCAGGTACGGCAGGGGGCAACTATGGCTACACCTTC. It codes for CASSAPGTAGGNYGYTF.

The chain combines TRBV7-8 with TRBJ1-1; TRBD1 might be the D (5 bases). Trimming removed 3 bases at V and 6 bases at J, with 8 bases between. This CDR3 is 12 amino acids long. Germline V lookup: CDR1 SGHVS, CDR2 FQNEAQ. CDR3 coding DNA: TGTGCCAGCAGCTTTTCGGGGGCTGAAGCTTTCTTT. Its translation is CASSFSGAEAFF.

The CDR3 reads CASSFTGENYGYTF. In DNA, the CDR3 is TGTGCCAGCAGCTTTACAGGGGAAAACTATGGCTACACCTTC. This chain connects TRBV7-2 to TRBJ1-2, with TRBD1 identical over 7 bases. The CDR3 is 14 residues long. The J segment lost 2 bases and the V segment lost 3 bases, leaving 3 bases of the junction unmatched. CDR1 and CDR2 (germline): SGHTA, FQGNSA.

This clone was detected only once. The CDR3 bases are TGTGCCAGCAGTCCCCGGGGTGGCGGCGGGTATGGCAATCAGCCCCAGCATTTT. The encoded protein is CASSPRGGGGYGNQPQHF. The chain uses TRBV6-6 and TRBJ1-5; D call uncertain. V was shortened by 5 bases and J by 2 bases, with 22 bases between the two germline ends. This CDR3 is built from 18 residues. Per the germline V gene, CDR1 is MNHNY and CDR2 is SVGAGI (reference sequence).

This chain uses TRBV2 with TRBJ1-6, with 7 nucleotides matching TRBD1. The germline V gene has CDR1 SNHLY and CDR2 FYNNEI. This CDR3 is built from 18 residues. V gave up 5 bases and J gave up 1 base; unmatched junction bases: 11. The CDR3 loop reads CASSTDREIRSYNSPLHF. CDR3 coding DNA: TGTGCCAGCAGTACAGACAGGGAGATTAGGTCCTATAATTCACCCCTCCACTTT.

V is TRBV30 and J is TRBJ2-5, with 8 bases lining up with TRBD1. The CDR3 is 12 amino acids. Per the germline V gene, CDR1 is GTSNPN and CDR2 is SVGIG (reference sequence). Trimming cost V 5 bases and J 5 bases; bases outside gene matches: 4. The CDR3: CAWGQGPETQYF. CDR3 nucleotides: TGTGCCTGGGGACAGGGTCCGGAGACCCAGTACTTC.

The rearrangement links TRBV28 to TRBJ2-2, with D hard to call. The CDR3 runs to 14 residues. The V end lost 1 base, the J end lost 6 bases, and 9 bases lay between the germline ends. Germline loops: CDR1 MDHEN, CDR2 SYDVKM. CDR3 nucleotide sequence: TGTGCCAGCAGTTTATCTCAGGTATCCGGGGAGCTGTTTTTT. It encodes CASSLSQVSGELFF.

This chain connects TRBV10-3 to TRBJ1-4; 8 bases align to TRBD1. The CDR3 length is 15 residues. Germline assignment: CDR1 ENHRY and CDR2 SYGVKD. Trimming cost V 0 bases and J 7 bases; bases outside gene matches: 4. The CDR3 protein is CAISESDRGGEKLFF. The CDR3 coding sequence is TGTGCCATCAGTGAGTCTGACAGGGGAGGTGAAAAACTGTTTTTT.

This chain connects TRBV11-2 to TRBJ2-5, with D perhaps matching TRBD2 (5 bases). From germline, CDR1 is SGHAT and CDR2 FQNNGV. This CDR3 is built from 14 residues. V was clipped by 1 base and J by 5 bases, with 11 bases between them. The CDR3 DNA reads as TGTGCCAGCAGCTTAGTTACTAGTTATGAGACCCAGTACTTC. Protein product: CASSLVTSYETQYF.

V usage is TRBV7-3 and J usage is TRBJ2-2; maybe TRBD1 (7 bases). Germline V CDR1 and CDR2: SGHTA, FQGTGA. Trimming shortened V by 2 bases and J by 7 bases, and 14 bases separated the two germline ends. The CDR3 length is 15 residues. The DNA of the CDR3 is TGTGCCAGCAGCTTAGCGGCAGGGGGGAACGGGGAGCTGTTTTTT. Amino acid sequence: CASSLAAGGNGELFF.

Worth noting for this clone: Different DNA sequences within this sample yield the same CDR3. The V and J genes are TRBV29-1 and TRBJ2-5, with D tentatively TRBD2 (7 bases). Trimming left V 4 bases short and J 5 bases short, with 11 bases between. This CDR3 has 12 amino acids. Germline V gene data show CDR1 as SQVTM and CDR2 as ANQGSEA. The CDR3, as DNA: TGCAGCGTTGGCGGGGGCTGGGAGACCCAGTACTTC. It codes for CSVGGGWETQYF.

Remarks on this clone: Germline is not matched at one junction end, which may reflect a read error. The chain recombines TRBV12-3 or TRBV12-4 with TRBJ2-1, with D tentatively TRBD1 (6 bases). The CDR3 is made up of 12 amino acids. The CDR3 loop reads CASSWGPVERFF. In DNA, the CDR3 is TGTGCCAGCAGTTGGGGGCCGGTTGAGCGGTTCTTC.

This chain joins TRBV5-6 and TRBJ2-7; TRBD1 agrees at 8 bases. CDR3 size: 15 residues. CDR1 SGHDT and CDR2 YYEEEE come from the germline V gene. The V gene end was trimmed by 0 bases and the J gene end by 4 bases; junction bases not matched to a gene: 6. CDR3 loop: CASSLGQGAGYEQYF. The CDR3 DNA is TGTGCCAGCAGCTTGGGGCAGGGGGCGGGTTACGAGCAGTACTTC.

In its sample, this clone was seen once. The chain recombines TRBV27 with TRBJ1-5; 7 bases match TRBD1. J lost 8 bases, V lost 2 bases, and 3 bases had no gene match. CDR1 is MNHEY and CDR2 is SMNVEV in the germline V gene (reference sequence). The CDR3 is made up of 13 amino acids. The CDR3 DNA is TGTGCCAGCAGTTTACACAGGGGTGAGCCCCAGCATTTT. Its translation: CASSLHRGEPQHF.

The genes are TRBV20-1 and TRBJ2-3; possible D gene TRBD2, 6 bases. The CDR3 consists of 18 residues. Germline assignment: CDR1 DFQATT and CDR2 SNEGSKA (reference sequence). With 3 bases removed from V and 4 bases from J, the gap between germline ends came to 26 bases. The CDR3: CSASYLGRTAGYSDTQYF. The CDR3 coding sequence is TGCAGTGCTAGTTACTTAGGGAGGACGGCAGGGTACTCAGATACGCAGTATTTT.